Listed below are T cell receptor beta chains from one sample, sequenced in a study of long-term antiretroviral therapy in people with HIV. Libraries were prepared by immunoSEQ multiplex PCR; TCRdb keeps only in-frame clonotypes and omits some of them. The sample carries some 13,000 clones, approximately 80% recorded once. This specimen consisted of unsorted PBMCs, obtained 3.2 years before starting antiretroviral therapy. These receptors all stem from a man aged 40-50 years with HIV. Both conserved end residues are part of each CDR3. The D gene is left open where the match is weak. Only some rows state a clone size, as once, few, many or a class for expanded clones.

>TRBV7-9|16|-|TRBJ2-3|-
TGTGCCAGCAGCTTAGGGTTGGGACCCTACACAGATACGCAGTATTTT
CASSLGLGPYTDTQYF
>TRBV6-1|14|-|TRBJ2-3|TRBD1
TGTGCCAGCAAAACAGGGGGCCCAGGGGATACGCAGTATTTT
CASKTGGPGDTQYF
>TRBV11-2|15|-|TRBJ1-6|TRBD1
TGTGCCAGCAGCTCAGGGGGACAGGGCAATTCACCCCTCCACTTT
CASSSGGQGNSPLHF
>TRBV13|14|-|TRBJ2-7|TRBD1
TGTGCCAGCAGCACACAGGGGTCCTCCTACGAGCAGTACTTC
CASSTQGSSYEQYF
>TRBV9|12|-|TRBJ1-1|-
TGTGCCAGCAGCTTAAGACAGCTTGAAGCTTTCTTT
CASSLRQLEAFF
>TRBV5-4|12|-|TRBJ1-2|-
TGTGCCAGCAGCTTTACAGGGCTGGGCTACACCTTC
CASSFTGLGYTF
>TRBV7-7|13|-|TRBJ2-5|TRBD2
TGTGCCAGCAGCTTTGGACTAGTGGAGACCCAGTACTTC
CASSFGLVETQYF
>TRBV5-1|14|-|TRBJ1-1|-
TGCGCCAGCAGCGAATGGACAGCTGACACTGAAGCTTTCTTT
CASSEWTADTEAFF
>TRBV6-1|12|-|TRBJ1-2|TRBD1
TGTGCCACGGACGAGACAGGGTTTGGCTACACCTTC
CATDETGFGYTF
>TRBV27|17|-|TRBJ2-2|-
TGTGCCAGCAGTTTGCGGGGCTTAAGGATGAACACCGGGGAGCTGTTTTTT
CASSLRGLRMNTGELFF
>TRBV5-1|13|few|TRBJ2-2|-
TGCGCCAGCAGCTTGGTTAGAGCCGGGGAGCTGTTTTTT
CASSLVRAGELFF
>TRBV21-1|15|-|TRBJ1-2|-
TGTGCCAGCAGCGTCCCGGGACAGGGGGCTGTTGGCTACACCTTC
CASSVPGQGAVGYTF
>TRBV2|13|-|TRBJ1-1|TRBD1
TGTGCCAGGGGGACAGGGCTGAACACTGAAGCTTTCTTT
CARGTGLNTEAFF
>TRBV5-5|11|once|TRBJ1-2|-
TGTGCCAGCAGCCGTGATCTTGGCTACACCTTC
CASSRDLGYTF
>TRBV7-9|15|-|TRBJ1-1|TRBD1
TGTGCCAGCACCCGAGGCCCCACAGGGGTCCTCGAAGCTTTCTTT
CASTRGPTGVLEAFF
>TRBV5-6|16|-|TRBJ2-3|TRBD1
TGTGCCAGCAGCAGGACAGGCGTCGATCGCACAGATACGCAGTATTTT
CASSRTGVDRTDTQYF
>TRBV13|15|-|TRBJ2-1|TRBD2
TGTGCCAGCAGCTGGGGACTAGCGGGAAACAATGAGCAGTTCTTC
CASSWGLAGNNEQFF
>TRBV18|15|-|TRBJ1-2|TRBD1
TGTGCCAGCTCACCCTCGGGACAGACTAACTATGGCTACACCTTC
CASSPSGQTNYGYTF
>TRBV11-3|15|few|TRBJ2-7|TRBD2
TGTGCCAGCAGCCCGGGTAGCGGGGGCGCCTACGAGCAGTACTTC
CASSPGSGGAYEQYF
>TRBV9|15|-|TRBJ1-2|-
TGTGCCAGCAGCGTATCAACGACGGGTGTCTATGGCTACACCTTC
CASSVSTTGVYGYTF
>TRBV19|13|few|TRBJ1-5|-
TGTGCCACCCAGGACGTTTCTCTCGTGACCCAGCATTTT
CATQDVSLVTQHF
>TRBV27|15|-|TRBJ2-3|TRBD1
TGTGCCAGCAGTCCCCGACAGGGCCTAAGGAATACGCAGTATTTT
CASSPRQGLRNTQYF
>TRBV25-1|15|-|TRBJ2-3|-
TGTGCCAGCAGTGAATATCGGACACTTACAGATACGCAGTATTTT
CASSEYRTLTDTQYF
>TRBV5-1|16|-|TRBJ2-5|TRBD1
TGCGCCAGCAGCTGGGGGACAGGGGCATATGGAGAGACCCAGTACTTC
CASSWGTGAYGETQYF
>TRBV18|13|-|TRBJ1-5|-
TGTGCCAGCTCACCACAGGATGGCCAGCCCCAGCATTTT
CASSPQDGQPQHF
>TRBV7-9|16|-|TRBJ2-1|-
TGTGCCAGCAGCTTACAGGGGCCCCGTAGGGGGAATGAGCAGTTCTTC
CASSLQGPRRGNEQFF
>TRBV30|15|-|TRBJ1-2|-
TGTGCCTGGAGCGATAGAATAAGGGGGGCGGGTGGCTACACCTTC
CAWSDRIRGAGGYTF
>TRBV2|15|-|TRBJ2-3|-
TGTGCCAGCAGTGAGGAGGGGGGGTACACAGATACGCAGTATTTT
CASSEEGGYTDTQYF
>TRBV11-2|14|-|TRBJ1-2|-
TGTGCCAGCAGCTTAGTCAATCAGGGCCATGGCTACACCTTC
CASSLVNQGHGYTF
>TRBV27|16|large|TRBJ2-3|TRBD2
TGTGCCAGCAGTTCCCTAGCGGGGGGGCCGCCAGATACGCAGTATTTT
CASSSLAGGPPDTQYF
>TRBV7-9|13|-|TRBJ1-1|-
TGTGCCAGCAGCTCCACAGGGTACACTGAAGCTTTCTTT
CASSSTGYTEAFF
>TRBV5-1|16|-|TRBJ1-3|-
TGCGCCAGCAGCTTGGCGGGACCGTCCTCTGGAAACACCATATATTTT
CASSLAGPSSGNTIYF
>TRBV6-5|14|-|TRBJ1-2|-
TGTGCCAGCAGTTCCGGACCTTTGAACTATGGCTACACCTTC
CASSSGPLNYGYTF
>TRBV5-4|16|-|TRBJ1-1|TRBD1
TGTGCCAGCAGCGACCGGGACAGGGGGCGCGGAACTGAAGCTTTCTTT
CASSDRDRGRGTEAFF
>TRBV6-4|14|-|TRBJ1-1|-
TGTGCCAAGAGGGGTAGCAGTTCGAACACTGAAGCTTTCTTT
CAKRGSSSNTEAFF
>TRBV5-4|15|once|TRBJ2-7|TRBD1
TGTGCCAGCAGCTTGCCAGGACAGGGCGCCTACGAGCAGTACTTC
CASSLPGQGAYEQYF
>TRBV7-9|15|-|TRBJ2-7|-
TGTGCCAGCAGCTTGAGAGGGGGACTTCCCTACGAGCAGTACTTC
CASSLRGGLPYEQYF
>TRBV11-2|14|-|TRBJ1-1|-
TGTGCCAGCAGCCTAGGGGGGGAGAACACTGAAGCTTTCTTT
CASSLGGENTEAFF
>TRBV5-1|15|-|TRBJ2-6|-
TGCGCCAGCAGCGCCCTCGGCTCTGGGGCCAACGTCCTGACTTTC
CASSALGSGANVLTF
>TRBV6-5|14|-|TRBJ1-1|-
TGTGCCAGCAGTCCTGGGACGGCGAACACTGAAGCTTTCTTT
CASSPGTANTEAFF
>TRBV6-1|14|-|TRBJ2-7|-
TGTGCCAGCAGTGAAAAGTCTCGCGGCGACGAGCAGTACTTC
CASSEKSRGDEQYF
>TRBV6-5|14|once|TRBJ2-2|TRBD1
TGTGCCAGCAGGAATGCAGGGGGCACCGGGGAGCTGTTTTTT
CASRNAGGTGELFF
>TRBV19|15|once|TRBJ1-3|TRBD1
TGTGCCAGCCGAAGGGACAGGGGATTTGGAAACACCATATATTTT
CASRRDRGFGNTIYF
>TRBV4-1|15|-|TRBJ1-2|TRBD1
TGCGCCAGCAGCCATAATAAGGGGGCAGACTATGGCTACACCTTC
CASSHNKGADYGYTF
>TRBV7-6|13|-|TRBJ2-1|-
TGTGCCAGCAGCTGGAGTAGTGGCGATGAGCAGTTCTTC
CASSWSSGDEQFF
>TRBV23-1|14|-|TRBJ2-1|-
TGCGCCAGCAGTCAGGGTGAGGCTTACAATGAGCAGTTCTTC
CASSQGEAYNEQFF
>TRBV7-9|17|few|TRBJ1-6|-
TGTGCCAGCAGCTCGACCTCGGGGAGGGTATATAATTCACCCCTCCACTTT
CASSSTSGRVYNSPLHF
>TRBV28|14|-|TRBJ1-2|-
TGTGCCAGCAGTTCCGGCAGGGATATCTATGGCTACACCTTC
CASSSGRDIYGYTF